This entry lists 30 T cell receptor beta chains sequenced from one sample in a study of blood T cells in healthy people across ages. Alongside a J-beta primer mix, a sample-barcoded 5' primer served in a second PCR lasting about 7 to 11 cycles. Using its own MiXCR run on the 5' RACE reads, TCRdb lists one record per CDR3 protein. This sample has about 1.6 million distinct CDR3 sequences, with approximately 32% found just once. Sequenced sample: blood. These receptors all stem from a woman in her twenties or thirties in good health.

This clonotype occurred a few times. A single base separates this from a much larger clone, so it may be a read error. The CDR3 here is CASSQGTSPGTNVLTF. The DNA for the CDR3 is TGCGCCAGCAGCCAAGGGACGTCCCCTGGGACCAACGTCCTGACTTTC. The chain is built from TRBV4-1 and TRBJ2-6; D not certain. The germline V gene encodes CDR1 MGHRA and CDR2 YSYEKL. The CDR3 extends over 16 amino acids.

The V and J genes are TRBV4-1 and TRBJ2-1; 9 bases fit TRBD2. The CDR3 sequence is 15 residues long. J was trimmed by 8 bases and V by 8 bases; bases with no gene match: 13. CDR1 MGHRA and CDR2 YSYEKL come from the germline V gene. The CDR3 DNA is TGCGCCAGCCAGGGATTAGCGGGAGTGGGGGATGAGCAGTTCTTC. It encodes CASQGLAGVGDEQFF.

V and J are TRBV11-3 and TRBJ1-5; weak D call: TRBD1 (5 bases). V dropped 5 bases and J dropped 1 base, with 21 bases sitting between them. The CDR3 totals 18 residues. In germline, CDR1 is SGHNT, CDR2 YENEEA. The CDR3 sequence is CASSIQGSKEVSNQPQHF. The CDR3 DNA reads TGTGCCAGCAGCATTCAGGGTTCGAAGGAGGTGAGCAATCAGCCCCAGCATTTT. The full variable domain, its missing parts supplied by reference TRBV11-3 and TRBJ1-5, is EAGVVQSPRYKIIEKKQPVAFWCNPISGHNTLYWYLQNLGQGPELLIRYENEEAVDDSQLPKDRFSAERLKGVDSTLKIQPAELGDSAVYLCASSIQGSKEVSNQPQHFGDGTRLSIL.

The CDR3 here is CSAQYHQGNYGYTF. Here the CDR3 DNA reads TGCAGTGCGCAATACCATCAGGGAAACTATGGCTACACCTTC. V and J are TRBV20-1 and TRBJ1-2; D is possibly TRBD1 (5 bases). The CDR3 consists of 14 residues. Germline lookup yields CDR1 DFQATT and CDR2 SNEGSKA (reference sequence). Trimming stripped 6 bases from V and 2 bases from J, with 16 bases between.

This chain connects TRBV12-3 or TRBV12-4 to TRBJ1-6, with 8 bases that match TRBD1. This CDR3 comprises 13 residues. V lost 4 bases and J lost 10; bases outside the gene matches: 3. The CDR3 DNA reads TGTGCCAGCAGTTACAGGGGGGACTCACCCCTCCACTTT. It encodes CASSYRGDSPLHF.

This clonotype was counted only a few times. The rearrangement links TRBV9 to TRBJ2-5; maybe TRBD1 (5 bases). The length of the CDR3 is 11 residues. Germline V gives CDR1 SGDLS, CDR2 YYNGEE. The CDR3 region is CPGRLIVTQYF. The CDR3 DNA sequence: TGTCCAGGGCGGCTGATAGTGACCCAGTACTTC.

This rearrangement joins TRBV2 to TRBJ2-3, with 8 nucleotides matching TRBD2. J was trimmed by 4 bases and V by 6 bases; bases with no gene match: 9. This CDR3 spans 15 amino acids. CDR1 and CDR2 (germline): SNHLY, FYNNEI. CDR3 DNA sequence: TGTGCCAGCAGACCGGGACTAGTATCCGCAGATACGCAGTATTTT. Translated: CASRPGLVSADTQYF.

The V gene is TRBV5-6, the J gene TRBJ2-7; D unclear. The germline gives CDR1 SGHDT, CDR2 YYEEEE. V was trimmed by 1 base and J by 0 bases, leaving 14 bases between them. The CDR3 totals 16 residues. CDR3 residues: CASSLRVARSSYEQYF. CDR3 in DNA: TGTGCCAGCAGCTTGAGAGTCGCCAGGAGCTCCTACGAGCAGTACTTC.

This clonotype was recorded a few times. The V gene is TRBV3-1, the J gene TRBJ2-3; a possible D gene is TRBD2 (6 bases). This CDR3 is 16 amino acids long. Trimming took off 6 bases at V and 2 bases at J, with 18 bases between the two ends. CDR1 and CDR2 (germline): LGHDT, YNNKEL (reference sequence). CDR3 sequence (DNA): TGTGCCAGCAGATCCCTCGGAGGGGCGAACACAGATACGCAGTATTTT. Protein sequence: CASRSLGGANTDTQYF.

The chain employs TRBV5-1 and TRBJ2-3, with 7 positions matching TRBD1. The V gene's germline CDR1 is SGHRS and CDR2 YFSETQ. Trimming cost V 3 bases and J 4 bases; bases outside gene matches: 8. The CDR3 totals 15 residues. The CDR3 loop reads CASSSHGQDADTQYF. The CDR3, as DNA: TGCGCCAGCAGCTCCCATGGACAGGATGCAGATACGCAGTATTTT.

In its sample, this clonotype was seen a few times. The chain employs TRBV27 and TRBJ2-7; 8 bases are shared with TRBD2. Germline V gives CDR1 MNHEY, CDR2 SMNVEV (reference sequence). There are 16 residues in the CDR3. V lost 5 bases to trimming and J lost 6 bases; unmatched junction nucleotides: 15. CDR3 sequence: CASSPSIERGPIEQYF. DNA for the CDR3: TGTGCCAGCAGTCCATCCATCGAGCGGGGGCCGATCGAGCAGTACTTC.

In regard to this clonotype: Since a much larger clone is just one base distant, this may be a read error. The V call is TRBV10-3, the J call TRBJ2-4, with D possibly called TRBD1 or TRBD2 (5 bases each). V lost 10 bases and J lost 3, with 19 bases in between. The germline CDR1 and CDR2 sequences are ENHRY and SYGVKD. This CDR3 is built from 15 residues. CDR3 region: CATQDGTLVKNIQYF. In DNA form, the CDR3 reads TGTGCCACCCAGGACGGGACCTTAGTCAAAAACATTCAGTACTTC.

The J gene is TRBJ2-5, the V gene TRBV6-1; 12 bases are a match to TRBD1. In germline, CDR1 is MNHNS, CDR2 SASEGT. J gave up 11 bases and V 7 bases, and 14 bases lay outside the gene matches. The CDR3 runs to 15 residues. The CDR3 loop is CASKTGTGGRSGQYF. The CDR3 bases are TGTGCCAGCAAGACCGGGACAGGGGGCAGAAGTGGGCAGTACTTC.

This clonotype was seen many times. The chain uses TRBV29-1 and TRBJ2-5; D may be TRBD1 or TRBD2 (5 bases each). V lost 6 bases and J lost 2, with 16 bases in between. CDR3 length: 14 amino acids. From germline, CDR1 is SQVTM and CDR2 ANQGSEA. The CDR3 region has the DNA TGCAGCGTCTCTTTCGGGGCGGTGCAAGAGACCCAGTACTTC. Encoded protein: CSVSFGAVQETQYF. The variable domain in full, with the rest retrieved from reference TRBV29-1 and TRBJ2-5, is SAVISQKPSRDICQRGTSLTIQCQVDSQVTMMFWYRQQPGQSLTLIATANQGSEATYESGFVIDKFPISRPNLTFSTLTVSNMSPEDSSIYLCSVSFGAVQETQYFGPGTRLLVL.

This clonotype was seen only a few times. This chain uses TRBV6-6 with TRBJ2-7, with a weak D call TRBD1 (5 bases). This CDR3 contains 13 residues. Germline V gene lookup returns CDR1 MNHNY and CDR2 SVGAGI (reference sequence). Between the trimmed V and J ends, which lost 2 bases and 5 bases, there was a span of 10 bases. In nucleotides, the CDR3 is TGTGCCAGCAGTTACGTCAGGGTGGACGAGCAGTACTTC. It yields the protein CASSYVRVDEQYF.

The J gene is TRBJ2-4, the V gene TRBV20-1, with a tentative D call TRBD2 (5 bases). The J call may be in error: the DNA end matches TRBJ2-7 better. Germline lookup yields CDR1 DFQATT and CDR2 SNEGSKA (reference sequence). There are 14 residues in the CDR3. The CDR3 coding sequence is TGCAGTGCTCTATCAGGCGGGTATCCCTACGAGCAGTACTTC. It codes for CSALSGGYPYEQYF.

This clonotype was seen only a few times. The CDR3 region is CASSFTTGTSEQFF. The CDR3 DNA reads as TGTGCCAGCAGCTTCACGACAGGTACTTCTGAGCAGTTCTTC. This chain joins TRBV7-2 and TRBJ2-1; possibly TRBD1 for D (6 bases). The CDR3 totals 14 residues. The germline V gene encodes CDR1 SGHTA and CDR2 FQGNSA. Between the trimmed V and J ends, which lost 3 bases and 9 bases, there was a span of 15 bases.

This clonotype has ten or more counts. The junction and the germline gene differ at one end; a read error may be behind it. DNA for the CDR3: TGTGCCAGCAGACAAGATTCCGGGGATACGCAGTATTTT. Translated, it gives CASRQDSGDTQYF. The V gene is TRBV4-2, the J gene TRBJ2-3; D is uncertain. The CDR3 has 13 residues. Germline V CDR1 and CDR2: LGHNA, YNFKEQ.

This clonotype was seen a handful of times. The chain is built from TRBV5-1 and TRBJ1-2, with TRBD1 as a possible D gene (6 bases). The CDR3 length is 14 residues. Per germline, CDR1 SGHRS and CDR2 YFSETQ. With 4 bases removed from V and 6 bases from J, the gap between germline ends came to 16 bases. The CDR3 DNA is TGCGCCAGCAGCCCAGGACAGCCTCCGGATGGCTACACCTTC. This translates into CASSPGQPPDGYTF. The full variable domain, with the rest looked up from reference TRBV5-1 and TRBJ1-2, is KAGVTQTPRYLIKTRGQQVTLSCSPISGHRSVSWYQQTPGQGLQFLFEYFSETQRNKGNFPGRFSGRQFSNSRSEMNVSTLELGDSALYLCASSPGQPPDGYTFGSGTRLTVV.

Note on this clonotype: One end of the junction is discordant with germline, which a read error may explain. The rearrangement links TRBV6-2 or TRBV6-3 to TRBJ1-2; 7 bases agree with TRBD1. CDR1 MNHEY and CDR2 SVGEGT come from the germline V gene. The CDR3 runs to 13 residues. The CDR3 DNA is TGTGCCGGCAGTCCAGGGGGAACCTATGGCTACACCTTC. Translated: CAGSPGGTYGYTF.

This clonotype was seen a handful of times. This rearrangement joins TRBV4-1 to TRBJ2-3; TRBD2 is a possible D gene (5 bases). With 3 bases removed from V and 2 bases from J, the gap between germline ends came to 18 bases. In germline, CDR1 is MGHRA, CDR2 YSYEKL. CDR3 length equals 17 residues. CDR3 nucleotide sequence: TGCGCCAGCAGCCAGTCCCACCGGAGCGGACTCACAGATACGCAGTATTTT. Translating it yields CASSQSHRSGLTDTQYF.

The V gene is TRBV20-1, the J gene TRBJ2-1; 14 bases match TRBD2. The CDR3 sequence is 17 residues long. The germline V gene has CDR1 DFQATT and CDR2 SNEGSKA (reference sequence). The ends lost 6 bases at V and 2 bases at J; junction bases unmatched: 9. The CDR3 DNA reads TGCAGTGCCTCGGGACTAGCGGGAGCCCGGGCCTACAATGAGCAGTTCTTC. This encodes CSASGLAGARAYNEQFF.

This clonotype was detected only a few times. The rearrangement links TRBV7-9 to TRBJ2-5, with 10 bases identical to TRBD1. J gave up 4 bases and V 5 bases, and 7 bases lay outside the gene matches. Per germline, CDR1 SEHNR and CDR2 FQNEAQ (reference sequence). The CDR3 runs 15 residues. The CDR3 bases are TGTGCCAGCAGCCCCAGACAGGGGGCGGGAGAGACCCAGTACTTC. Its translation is CASSPRQGAGETQYF.

The DNA for the CDR3 is TGCGCCAGCAGCTTATTGCAGGGCACCGGCCGATACGAGCAGTACTTC. The encoded protein is CASSLLQGTGRYEQYF. J is TRBJ2-7 and V is TRBV5-1, with D possibly matching TRBD1 (5 bases). This CDR3 has 16 amino acids. The V and J ends lost 2 bases and 4 bases respectively, with 19 bases between them. Per germline, CDR1 SGHRS and CDR2 YFSETQ.

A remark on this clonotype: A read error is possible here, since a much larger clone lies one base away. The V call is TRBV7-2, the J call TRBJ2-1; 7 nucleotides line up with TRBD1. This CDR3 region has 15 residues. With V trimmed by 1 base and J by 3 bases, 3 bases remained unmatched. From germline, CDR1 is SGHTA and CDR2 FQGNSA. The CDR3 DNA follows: TGTACCAGCAGCTTAGACAGGGGCCGCTACAATGAGCAGTTCTTC. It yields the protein CTSSLDRGRYNEQFF.

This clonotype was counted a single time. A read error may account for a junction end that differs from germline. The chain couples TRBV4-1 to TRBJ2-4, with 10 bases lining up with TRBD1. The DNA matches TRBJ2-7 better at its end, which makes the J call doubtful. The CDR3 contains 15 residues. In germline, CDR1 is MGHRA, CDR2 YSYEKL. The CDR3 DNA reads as TGCGCCGGCAGCCGACCAGGGACAGGGGATTACGAGCAGTACTTC. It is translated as CAGSRPGTGDYEQYF.

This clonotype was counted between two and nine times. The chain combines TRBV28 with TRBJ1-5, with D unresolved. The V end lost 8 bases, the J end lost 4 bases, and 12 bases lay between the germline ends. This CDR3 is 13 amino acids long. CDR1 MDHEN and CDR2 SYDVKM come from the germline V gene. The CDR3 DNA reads TGTGCCAGCTGGCAGAGTAAGAATCAGCCCCAGCATTTT. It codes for CASWQSKNQPQHF.

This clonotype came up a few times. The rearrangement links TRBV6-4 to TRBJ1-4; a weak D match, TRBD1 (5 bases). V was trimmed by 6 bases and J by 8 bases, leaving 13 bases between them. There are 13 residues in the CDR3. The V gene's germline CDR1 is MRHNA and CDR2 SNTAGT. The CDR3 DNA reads TGTGCCAGCAGCCACTTGCCAGGGGAAAAACTGTTTTTT. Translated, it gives CASSHLPGEKLFF.

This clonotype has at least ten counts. In DNA form, the CDR3 reads TGCAGCGTGACACTAGCGGGGCCTAGCACAGATACGCAGTATTTT. The encoded protein is CSVTLAGPSTDTQYF. This chain joins TRBV29-1 and TRBJ2-3, with 10 bases fitting TRBD2. The CDR3 sequence is 15 residues long. The V gene end was trimmed by 6 bases and the J gene end by 0 bases; junction bases not matched to a gene: 6. CDR1 and CDR2 (germline): SQVTM, ANQGSEA.

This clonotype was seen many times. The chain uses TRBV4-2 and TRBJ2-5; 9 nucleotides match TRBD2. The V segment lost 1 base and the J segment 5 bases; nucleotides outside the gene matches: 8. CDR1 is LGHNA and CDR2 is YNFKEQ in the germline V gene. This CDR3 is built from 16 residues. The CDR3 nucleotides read TGTGCCAGCAGCCAAGCGGCTAGCGGGATAGGGGAGACCCAGTACTTC. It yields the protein CASSQAASGIGETQYF.